These 2 T cell receptor beta chains were sequenced from one sample in a study of Graves' ophthalmopathy and Graves' hyperthyroidism. The TCR beta CDR3 regions underwent amplification from RNA transcripts. An initial RT-PCR round employing HTBI primers preceded a second-round multiplex PCR. One entry per CDR3 protein, called by TCRdb with MiXCR from the multiplex PCR reads. Found here are over 500,000 distinct CDR3 sequences, approximately 22% of them singletons; the top ten hold about 6.6%. The specimen was peripheral blood. The source is a woman younger than 30 with stable Graves' hyperthyroidism. Some clones in this sample may be carry-over from other donors' samples.

The V call is TRBV30, the J call TRBJ1-5; D is undetermined. The V end lost 0 bases, the J end lost 3 bases, and 12 bases lay between the germline ends. Germline assignment: CDR1 GTSNPN and CDR2 SVGIG (reference sequence). CDR3 length: 15 amino acids. In DNA form, the CDR3 reads TGTGCCTGGAGTGTAGTAGGGCTCCCCAATCAGCCCCAGCATTTT. Protein product: CAWSVVGLPNQPQHF.

J is TRBJ1-6 and V is TRBV4-1, with D tentatively TRBD1 (6 bases). The CDR3 covers 14 residues. Germline V gene lookup returns CDR1 MGHRA and CDR2 YSYEKL. V lost 0 bases and J 11 bases, leaving 11 bases between the germline ends. Here the CDR3 reads CASSQEEDRPPLHF. The CDR3 DNA reads TGCGCCAGCAGCCAAGAGGAGGACAGACCACCCCTCCACTTT.